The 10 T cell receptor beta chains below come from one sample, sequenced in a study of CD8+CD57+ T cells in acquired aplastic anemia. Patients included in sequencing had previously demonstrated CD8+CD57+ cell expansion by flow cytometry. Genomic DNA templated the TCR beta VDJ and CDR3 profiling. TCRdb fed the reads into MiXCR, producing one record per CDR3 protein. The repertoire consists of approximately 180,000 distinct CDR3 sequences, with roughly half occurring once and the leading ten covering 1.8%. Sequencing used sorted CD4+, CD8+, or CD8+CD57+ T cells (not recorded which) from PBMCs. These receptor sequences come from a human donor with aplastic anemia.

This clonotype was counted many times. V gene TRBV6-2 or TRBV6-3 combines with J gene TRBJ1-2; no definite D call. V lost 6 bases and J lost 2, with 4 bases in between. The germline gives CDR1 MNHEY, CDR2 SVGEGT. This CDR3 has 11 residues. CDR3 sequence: CASRENYGYTF. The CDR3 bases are TGTGCCAGCAGAGAGAACTATGGCTACACCTTC.

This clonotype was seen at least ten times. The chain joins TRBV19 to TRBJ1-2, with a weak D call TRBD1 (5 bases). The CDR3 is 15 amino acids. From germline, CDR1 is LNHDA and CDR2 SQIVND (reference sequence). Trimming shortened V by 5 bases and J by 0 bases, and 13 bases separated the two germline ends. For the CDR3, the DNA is TGTGCCAGTAGTCCCCAGGGTTCCGCTAACTATGGCTACACCTTC. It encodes CASSPQGSANYGYTF. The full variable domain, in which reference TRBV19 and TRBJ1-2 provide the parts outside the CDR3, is DGGITQSPKYLFRKEGQNVTLSCEQNLNHDAMYWYRQDPGQGLRLIYYSQIVNDFQKGDIAEGYSVSREKKESFPLTVTSAQKNPTAFYLCASSPQGSANYGYTFGSGTRLTVV.

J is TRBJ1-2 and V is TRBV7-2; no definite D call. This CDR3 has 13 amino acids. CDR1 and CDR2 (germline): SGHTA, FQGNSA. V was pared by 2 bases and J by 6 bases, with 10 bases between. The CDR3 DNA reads TGTGCCAGCAGCTTATCGTACGGGAATGGCTACACCTTC. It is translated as CASSLSYGNGYTF.

This CDR3 reads CASSFLPGTGTEAFF. The CDR3 nucleotides read TGTGCCAGCAGCTTTTTACCCGGGACAGGTACTGAAGCTTTCTTT. The chain recombines TRBV3-1 with TRBJ1-1; TRBD1 agrees at 8 bases. The V gene end was trimmed by 5 bases and the J gene end by 5 bases; junction bases not matched to a gene: 10. This CDR3 is built from 15 residues. Germline loops: CDR1 LGHDT, CDR2 YNNKEL (reference sequence).

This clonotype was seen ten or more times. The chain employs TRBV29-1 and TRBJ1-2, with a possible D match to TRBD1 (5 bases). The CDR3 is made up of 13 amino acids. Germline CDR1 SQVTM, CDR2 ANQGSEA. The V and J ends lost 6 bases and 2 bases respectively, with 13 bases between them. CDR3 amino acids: CSVARGLNYGYTF. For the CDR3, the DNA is TGCAGCGTCGCGCGGGGCCTGAACTATGGCTACACCTTC.

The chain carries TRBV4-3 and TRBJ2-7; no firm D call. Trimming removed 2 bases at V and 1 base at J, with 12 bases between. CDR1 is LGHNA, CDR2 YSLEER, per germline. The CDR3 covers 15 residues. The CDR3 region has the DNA TGCGCCAGCAGCCAAAGTCTGAGTGGGTCCTACGAGCAGTACTTC. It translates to CASSQSLSGSYEQYF.

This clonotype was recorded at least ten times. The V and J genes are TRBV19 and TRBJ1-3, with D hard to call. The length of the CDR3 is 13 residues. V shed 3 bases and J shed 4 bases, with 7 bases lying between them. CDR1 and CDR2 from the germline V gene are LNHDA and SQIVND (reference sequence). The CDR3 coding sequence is TGTGCCAGTAGTATTGACAAAGGAAACACCATATATTTT. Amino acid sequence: CASSIDKGNTIYF.

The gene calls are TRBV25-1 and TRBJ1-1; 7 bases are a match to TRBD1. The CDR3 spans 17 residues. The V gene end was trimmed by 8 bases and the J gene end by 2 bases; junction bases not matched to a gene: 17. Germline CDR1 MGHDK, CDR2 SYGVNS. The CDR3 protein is CASSPLTGSGINTEAFF. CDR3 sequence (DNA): TGTGCCAGCTCACCCTTGACAGGGAGCGGGATAAACACTGAAGCTTTCTTT.

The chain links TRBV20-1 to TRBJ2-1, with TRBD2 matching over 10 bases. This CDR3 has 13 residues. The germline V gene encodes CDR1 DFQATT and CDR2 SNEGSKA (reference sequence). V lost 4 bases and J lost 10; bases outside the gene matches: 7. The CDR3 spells CSANSGGPQEQFF. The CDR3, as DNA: TGCAGTGCTAATAGCGGGGGGCCTCAAGAGCAGTTCTTC.

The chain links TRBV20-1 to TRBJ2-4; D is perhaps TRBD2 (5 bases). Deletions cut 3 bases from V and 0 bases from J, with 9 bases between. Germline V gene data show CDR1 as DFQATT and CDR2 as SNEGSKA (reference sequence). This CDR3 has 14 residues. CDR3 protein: CSARTGLAKNIQYF. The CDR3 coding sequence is TGCAGTGCTAGGACGGGGTTAGCCAAAAACATTCAGTACTTC.